The source of this TCR beta chain is a study of blood T cell repertoires in COVID-19 (dated by TCRdb to the early 2020s). Broadly, across the study: The collaborator samples originated in the United States, Italy and Spain and spanned the acute and convalescent phases of COVID-19. Where available, HLA class I and class II types were obtained from metadata supplied by the sample provider rather than from assay-based typing. A de-identified subject ID, COVID-19 status, age in years and sex were almost always included in the sample metadata. The samples were drawn from two sources: the first 160 participants of the ongoing ImmuneRACE study, and 1,254 subjects contributed by 6 global collaborators. A freely available public database, intended as a resource for researchers studying the immune response to SARS-CoV-2, is where the repertoires were released. The prospective study material was composed of cDNA or gDNA derived from T cells, B-cell-depleted T cells, or PBMCs. Subjects who had been exposed to COVID-19, were actively infected with it, or had recovered from it provided the deeply sampled blood TCRbeta repertoires that made up the dataset.

Collaborating institutions collected whole blood in K2EDTA tubes following their own protocols. For TCRbeta analysis, collaborators shipped samples in one of three forms: frozen whole blood, isolated PBMCs, or DNA extracted from either of those sample types. Results and caveats for the whole study, not just this receptor: Clinical and demographic metadata were provided uncurated, with the amount varying by source and participant.

To note about this clone: Its antigen specificity is not known. Within one base of it there is no much larger clone, and no base qualities were kept.

TCRbeta CDR3 regions were amplified from genomic DNA by means of the immunoSEQ Assay, a bias-controlled multiplex PCR. As for how the authors treated the data: Nucleated cell counts per sample were estimated from amplification of reference gene primers within the assay. To quantify the absolute abundance of each unique TCRbeta CDR3 rearrangement, sequence reads were collapsed and filtered. For each sample, productive Simpson clonality was calculated by taking the square root of Simpson's diversity index across productive rearrangements. TCRdb's version of the immuneACCESS table is confined to in-frame rearrangements and falls short of the full clone set. An unresolved V gene accounts for under half of the shortfall where checked; the remainder is of unknown origin. V, J and clone size derive from that table, while D and trimming were established from the DNA sequence. The sample contains roughly 87,000 clones, 88% of them found a single time. The ten largest make up around 0.47% of the sample.

Specimen: peripheral blood. The clonotype originates from a man aged 55-75 years with acute or convalescent COVID-19.

DNA sequence: TGTGCCACCAGTGATCGACAGGGACCTCGGGGGGAGCTGTTTTTT. This is translated as CATSDRQGPRGELFF. The chain joins TRBV24-1 to TRBJ2-2, with 7 bases in between that match TRBD1. The CDR1 and CDR2 encoded by the germline V gene are KGHDR and SFDVKD. Reading from cysteine to phenylalanine, the CDR3 counts 15 amino acids. Solely the CDR3 DNA is kept, with 45 bases framed from the first base. Trimming removed 3 bases from V and 8 bases from J; the gene matches leave 8 bases unexplained.